These T cell receptor beta chains were read from a single sample in a study of T cell changes during pregnancy in multiple sclerosis. Data came from immunoSEQ multiplex PCR; TCRdb stores just in-frame clones and leaves some out. The sample has roughly 75,000 clones; about 93% are singletons. The sample consisted of peripheral blood, taken after pregnancy. The receptor source for this set is a female donor in good health, enrolled as a control in a pregnancy study. Each CDR3 is given with its conserved first and last residue. D genes are given only for firm matches. Clone size is given for some rows only: seen once, a few or many times, or a class if the clone is expanded.

>TRBV28|TRBJ1-2|TRBD1|12|NA
TGTGCCAGCAGCGGGACAGGGTATGGCTACACCTTC
CASSGTGYGYTF
>TRBV2|TRBJ2-2|TRBD1|14|NA
TGTGCCAGCAGCGCGGGACAGGGGGTTGGGGAGCTGTTTTTT
CASSAGQGVGELFF
>TRBV28|TRBJ2-1|NA|21|NA
TGTGCCAGCAGTTTATTAGCCCTCTTCCCCGGAGGGACCCCTCTGTACAATGAGCAGTTCTTC
CASSLLALFPGGTPLYNEQFF
>TRBV19|TRBJ2-5|NA|13|NA
TGTGCCAGTAGTATTAGCAACCACGAGACCCAGTACTTC
CASSISNHETQYF
>TRBV5-1|TRBJ2-1|NA|15|NA
TGCGCCAGCAGCTCCGGACATAGCTCCTACAATGAGCAGTTCTTC
CASSSGHSSYNEQFF
>TRBV9|TRBJ1-1|NA|14|NA
TGTGCCAGCAGCGTATTCGACAGTCACACTGAAGCTTTCTTT
CASSVFDSHTEAFF
>TRBV19|TRBJ2-3|NA|13|once
TGTGCCAGTAGCTTCCGGGAGACAGATACGCAGTATTTT
CASSFRETDTQYF
>TRBV5-1|TRBJ2-7|NA|14|NA
TGCGCCAGCAGCCCAAGCTCGGCAGGGGACGAGCAGTACTTC
CASSPSSAGDEQYF
>TRBV18|TRBJ1-5|TRBD1|14|NA
TGTGCCAGCTCAGAACAGGGGACCGATCAGCCCCAGCATTTT
CASSEQGTDQPQHF
>TRBV4-3|TRBJ1-4|NA|18|NA
TGCGCCAGCAGCCAAGAGCCCTCACACAGTACTCAAGGTGAAAAACTGTTTTTT
CASSQEPSHSTQGEKLFF
>TRBV7-2|TRBJ1-1|NA|14|once
TGTGCCAGCAGCCGAGACAGTTTGAACACTGAAGCTTTCTTT
CASSRDSLNTEAFF
>TRBV18|TRBJ2-7|NA|13|NA
TGTGCCAGCTCACCACGGGCAGACAACGAGCAGTACTTC
CASSPRADNEQYF
>TRBV18|TRBJ1-2|NA|15|NA
TGTGCCAGCTCACCAGGTGAGGCCAGGGTTGTCGGCTACACCTTC
CASSPGEARVVGYTF
>TRBV5-1|TRBJ2-1|TRBD2|15|NA
TGCGCCAGCAGCAGTGGTAGTAGCGGGACCAATGAGCAGTTCTTC
CASSSGSSGTNEQFF